The following is a T cell receptor (beta chain) sequence with its context. Its antigen remains unidentified. No qualities accompany the bases; no much larger clone lies one base away. The immunoSEQ assay, a bias-controlled multiplex PCR with V- and J-specific primers, was used to amplify TCR beta CDR3 regions from genomic DNA. A second PCR step added a proprietary barcode and Illumina adapter sequences to the CDR3 amplicons. An Illumina MiSeq instrument was used for sequencing of the CDR3 libraries. Concerning the study's data processing: immunoSEQ Analyzer 3.0 was used for export and quality control, with R Bioconductor and Immunarch used for downstream analyses. Only productive rearrangements in the normalized downsampled data set went into calculating the repertoire metrics. In the normalized cohort, a clonotype counted as pathologically expanded if the clonotype was larger than 5 templates. The Inverse Simpson Index was used to measure repertoire diversity. To capture all clonotypes, the CMV-specificity analyses were run on the non-normalized data set. TCRdb took over this immuneACCESS table, retaining in-frame rearrangements with V and J assigned. Such tables are incomplete; in checked studies, under half of the missing clones stem from an unresolved V gene, and the remainder is unexplained. V, J and clone size derive from that table, while D and trimming were established from the DNA sequence. This sample has roughly 7,000 clones in its table, and 75% to 90% of those were observed once. The ten largest clones add up to roughly 5% of the sample.

This sample is drawn from a study of T cell clonotyping in hematopoietic cell transplantation (dated by TCRdb to about 2021). Notes on the research overall: In the study, more than 120 blood samples were gathered from over 30 consecutive transplant recipients and their related donors. Patient recruitment ran from 2015 to early 2017, and follow-up continued until late 2020 or death. Overall study results and their limits: The sample size was limited, and because cells were not sorted, the contributions of CD4 and CD8 repertoires could not be separated. Donor and pretransplant recipient Inverse Simpson Index values predicted broader posttransplant TCR repertoire diversity. Just a small fraction of recipient repertoires overlapped with donor repertoires, and more than 97% appeared de novo at the given depth. After transplant, TCR diversity in recipients dropped, and pathologically expanded clonotypes climbed progressively between day 30 and day 180.

CDR1 MNHEY and CDR2 SVGAGI were looked up in the germline V gene. The germline V end is reduced by 6 bases and the J end by 8 bases; junction bases left unmatched: 5. From its cysteine to its phenylalanine, the CDR3 spans 14 amino acids. CDR3 DNA only is kept here, 42 bases in frame from base 1. The time point label on this specimen signifies: 30 days after allo-HCT. Blood samples were obtained from recipients approximately 28 days before transplant and at days 30, 100 and 180 after transplant. Nuclei Lysis Solution was used to extract genomic DNA from fresh or cryopreserved unfractionated peripheral blood mononuclear cells.

This chain is built from TRBV6-5 and TRBJ1-6, and 9 junctional nucleotides match TRBD1. The specimen was PBMCs, collected 30 days after allogeneic stem cell transplant. The source of this sequence is a female patient aged 50-60 years who had an allogeneic stem cell transplant from an unrelated donor, so the T cells may come from the graft donor. Some clones in this sample may be carry-over from other donors' samples. The CDR3 is CASRTTGGHSPLHF. The DNA reads as follows: TGTGCCAGCAGAACTACAGGGGGCCATTCACCCCTCCACTTT.